These 3 T cell receptor beta chains came from one sample sequenced in a study of low-dose radiotherapy and immunotherapy resistance in tumors. First-strand cDNA relied on TRAV- and TRBV-specific primers spanning alpha and beta chains. For amplifying TCRs, the PCR ran for about 22 cycles with Phusion, which was used together with a constant-region primer and the adapter on the V primers. Each CDR3 protein is one row after TCRdb ran MiXCR on the reads. The sample has 13,000 or so distinct CDR3 sequences; around 75% are singletons. The receptors stem from a human donor with advanced metastatic prostate, ovarian, gallbladder or colorectal cancer (not recorded which). This table probably holds off-target reads from a library built for another chain.

This clonotype was seen only once. V and J are TRBV14 and TRBJ2-5, with unresolved D. V was cut by 0 bases and J by 4 bases, with 9 bases left in between. CDR1 is SGHDN, CDR2 FVKESK, per germline. The CDR3 has 14 amino acids. CDR3 nucleotides: TGTGCCAGCAGCCAAGATATGTTGAGAGAGACCCAGTACTTC. Translating gives CASSQDMLRETQYF. Full variable domain (outside the CDR3, taken from reference TRBV14 and TRBJ2-5): EAGVTQFPSHSVIEKGQTVTLRCDPISGHDNLYWYRRVMGKEIKFLLHFVKESKQDESGMPNNRFLAERTGGTYSTLKVQPAELEDSGVYFCASSQDMLRETQYFGPGTRLLVL.

The chain carries TRBV10-3 and TRBJ2-1; 14 nucleotides align to TRBD2. This CDR3 is built from 16 residues. Germline CDR1 reads ENHRY; CDR2 reads SYGVKD. The ends lost 4 bases at V and 7 bases at J; junction bases unmatched: 6. CDR3 nucleotide sequence: TGTGCCATCAGTGGGACTAGCGGGGGGACAGCGAATGAGCAGTTCTTC. It encodes CAISGTSGGTANEQFF.

This sequence joins TRBV6-2 or TRBV6-3 and TRBJ1-5; possible D gene TRBD1, 5 bases. The CDR3 is 14 residues long. The ends were cut back, 8 bases at V and 1 base at J, with 12 bases in the middle. Germline CDR1 MNHEY, CDR2 SVGEGT. The CDR3 sequence is CASGTGRSNQPQHF. Written as DNA, the CDR3 is TGTGCCAGCGGTACGGGACGGAGCAATCAGCCCCAGCATTTT.